The T cell receptor beta chain described here comes from a study of blood T cell repertoires in COVID-19 (dated by TCRdb to about 2020). About the study as a whole: Collaborator samples came from the United States, Italy and Spain and covered acute and convalescent phases of COVID-19. The samples were drawn from the first 160 participants of the ongoing ImmuneRACE study and from about 1,200 subjects provided by 6 global collaborators. The prospective study material was composed of cDNA or gDNA derived from T cells, B-cell-depleted T cells, or PBMCs. Deeply sampled blood TCRbeta repertoires from subjects exposed to, actively infected with, or recovered from COVID-19 were included in the dataset. The repertoires were released in a freely available public database meant as a resource for research on the immune response to SARS-CoV-2. HLA class I and class II types, where available, came from metadata supplied by the sample provider rather than from assay-based typing. Sample metadata almost always included a de-identified subject ID, COVID-19 status, age in years and sex.

General findings and caveats noted by the study authors: Clinical and demographic metadata were provided uncurated, with the amount varying by source and participant.

The immunoSEQ Assay, a bias-controlled multiplex PCR, was used to amplify TCRbeta CDR3 regions from genomic DNA. From the authors' description of their analysis: Within the assay, amplification of reference gene primers was used to estimate how many nucleated cells each sample contained. Sequence reads were collapsed and filtered to measure the absolute abundance of every unique TCRbeta CDR3 rearrangement. Productive Simpson clonality was computed per sample as the square root of Simpson's diversity index over productive rearrangements. TCRdb took this table from immuneACCESS and kept in-frame rearrangements with V and J called. Such tables lack part of the clones; where checked against another copy, unresolved V genes explain under half of the gap, and the rest is unexplained. V, J and clone size derive from that table, while D and trimming were established from the DNA sequence. The sample data list 250,000 to 350,000 clones, and about 88% of these were observed just once. Around an eighth of the sample belongs to the ten largest clones.

A remark on this clone: Its recognized antigen is unknown. No clone much larger than this one lies a single base away; base qualities are absent.

The collaborating institutions used their own protocols to collect whole blood in K2EDTA tubes. For TCRbeta analysis, collaborator samples were shipped as frozen whole blood, as isolated PBMCs, or as DNA extracted from either sample type. There are 18 amino acids in the CDR3, from cysteine to phenylalanine inclusive. Only the CDR3 part of the read is kept: 54 bases, read in frame from the first base. The germline V gene provides CDR1 KGHSH and CDR2 LQKENI. V and J lose 3 bases and 0 bases, and a span of 20 bases separates them. The chain is assembled from TRBV18 and TRBJ1-1; tentative D gene TRBD1, with 6 bases matching. The receptor's source is a woman aged 55-69 years with acute or convalescent COVID-19. The specimen was peripheral blood. The DNA is as follows: TGTGCCAGCTCACCGGTGGGGGGGGCAAAAATTATGAACACTGAAGCTTTCTTT. Its translation reads: CASSPVGGAKIMNTEAFF. The full variable domain, completed from the reference TRBV18 and TRBJ1-1 proteins outside the CDR3, reads NAGVMQNPRHLVRRRGQEARLRCSPMKGHSHVYWYRQLPEEGLKFMVYLQKENIIDESGMPKERFSAEFPKEGPSILRIQQVVRGDSAAYFCASSPVGGAKIMNTEAFFGQGTRLTVV.